The clone carrying this TCR beta chain was seen once. These data originate in a study of blood T cell repertoires in COVID-19. Cohort placement rested on clinical history that participants reported themselves. Methods used by the authors: Estimated nucleated cell counts came from reference gene primer amplification. Data came from immunoSEQ multiplex PCR; TCRdb stores just in-frame clones and leaves some out. V and J calls and clone size are as listed in that table; D and trimming were resolved from the DNA. This table has some 130,000 clones, approximately 79% appearing once. Trimming shortened V by 4 bases and J by 4 bases, and 14 bases separated the two germline ends. The CDR3 spans 15 residues. The germline CDR1 and CDR2 sequences are MGHDK and SYGVNS.

The chain links TRBV25-1 to TRBJ1-3; a possible D gene is TRBD1 (6 bases). Sequencing was performed on PBMCs or T cells enriched from blood (not recorded which). The receptor comes from a middle-aged man with acute COVID-19. The chain's CDR3 is CASSVAGVSGNTIYF. In DNA, the CDR3 is TGTGCCAGCAGTGTCGCAGGGGTGAGCGGAAACACCATATATTTT.